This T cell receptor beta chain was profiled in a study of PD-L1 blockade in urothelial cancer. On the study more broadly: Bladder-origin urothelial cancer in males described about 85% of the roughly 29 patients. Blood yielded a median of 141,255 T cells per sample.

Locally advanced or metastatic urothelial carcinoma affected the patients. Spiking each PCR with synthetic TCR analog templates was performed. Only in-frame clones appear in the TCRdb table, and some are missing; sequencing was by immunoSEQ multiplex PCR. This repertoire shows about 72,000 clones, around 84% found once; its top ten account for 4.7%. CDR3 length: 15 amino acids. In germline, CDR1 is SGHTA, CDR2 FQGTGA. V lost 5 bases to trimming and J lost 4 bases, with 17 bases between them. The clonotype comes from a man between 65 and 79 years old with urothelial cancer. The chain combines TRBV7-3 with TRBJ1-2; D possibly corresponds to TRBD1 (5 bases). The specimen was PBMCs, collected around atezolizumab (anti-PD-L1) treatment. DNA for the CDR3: TGTGCCAGCAGCCCGACCCAGGGCCCCTTCTATGGCTACACCTTC. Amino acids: CASSPTQGPFYGYTF. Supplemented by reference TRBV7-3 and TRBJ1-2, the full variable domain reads GAGVSQTPSNKVTEKGKYVELRCDPISGHTALYWYRQSLGQGPEFLIYFQGTGAADDSGLPNDRFFAVRPEGSVSTLKIQRTERGDSAVYLCASSPTQGPFYGYTFGSGTRLTVV.